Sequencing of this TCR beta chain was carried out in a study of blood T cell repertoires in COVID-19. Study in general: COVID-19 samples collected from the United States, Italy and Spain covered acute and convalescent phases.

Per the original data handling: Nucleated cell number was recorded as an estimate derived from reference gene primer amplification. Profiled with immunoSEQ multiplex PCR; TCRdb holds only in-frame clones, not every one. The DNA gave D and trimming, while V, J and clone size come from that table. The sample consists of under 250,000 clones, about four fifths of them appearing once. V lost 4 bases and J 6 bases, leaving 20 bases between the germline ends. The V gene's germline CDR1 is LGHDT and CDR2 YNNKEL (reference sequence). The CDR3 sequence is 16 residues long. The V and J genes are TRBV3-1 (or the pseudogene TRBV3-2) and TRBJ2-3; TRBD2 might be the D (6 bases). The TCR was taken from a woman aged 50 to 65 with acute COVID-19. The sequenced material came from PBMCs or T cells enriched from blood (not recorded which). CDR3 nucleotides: TGTGCCAGCAGCCCAACCCTTGGAGGGCCGGGGGATACGCAGTATTTT. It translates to CASSPTLGGPGDTQYF.